This T cell receptor beta chain comes out of a study of OX40 agonist ivuxolimab in advanced cancers. Study-wide background: Those enrolled were 82.7% male, with a mean age of about 66 years and ages from roughly 20 to 85. General study findings and limits: Among the lowest peripheral clonal expansion occurred in 0.1-3.0 mg/kg partial responders. Dosing at 0.1 to 3.0 mg/kg was accompanied by clonal expansion of CD4+ and CD8+ blood T cells by week 6.

The ends were cut back, 9 bases at V and 3 bases at J, with 12 bases in the middle. There are 13 residues in the CDR3. Germline assignment: CDR1 ENHRY and CDR2 SYGVKD. Only in-frame clones appear in the TCRdb table, and some are missing; sequencing was by immunoSEQ multiplex PCR. The table shows over 80,000 clones, with 80% to 95% occurring only once. The sample holds one count of this clone. Its antigen remains unidentified. Sample: CD4+ or CD8+ T cells sorted from blood, taken in a trial of the OX40 agonist ivuxolimab. The receptor comes from an adult with an advanced solid tumor such as melanoma, head and neck, liver or kidney cancer. The V call is TRBV10-3, the J call TRBJ1-5; maybe TRBD1 (5 bases). DNA of the CDR3: TGTGCCATAGGCAGGGACCTCAATCAGCCCCAGCATTTT. Translated, it gives CAIGRDLNQPQHF.